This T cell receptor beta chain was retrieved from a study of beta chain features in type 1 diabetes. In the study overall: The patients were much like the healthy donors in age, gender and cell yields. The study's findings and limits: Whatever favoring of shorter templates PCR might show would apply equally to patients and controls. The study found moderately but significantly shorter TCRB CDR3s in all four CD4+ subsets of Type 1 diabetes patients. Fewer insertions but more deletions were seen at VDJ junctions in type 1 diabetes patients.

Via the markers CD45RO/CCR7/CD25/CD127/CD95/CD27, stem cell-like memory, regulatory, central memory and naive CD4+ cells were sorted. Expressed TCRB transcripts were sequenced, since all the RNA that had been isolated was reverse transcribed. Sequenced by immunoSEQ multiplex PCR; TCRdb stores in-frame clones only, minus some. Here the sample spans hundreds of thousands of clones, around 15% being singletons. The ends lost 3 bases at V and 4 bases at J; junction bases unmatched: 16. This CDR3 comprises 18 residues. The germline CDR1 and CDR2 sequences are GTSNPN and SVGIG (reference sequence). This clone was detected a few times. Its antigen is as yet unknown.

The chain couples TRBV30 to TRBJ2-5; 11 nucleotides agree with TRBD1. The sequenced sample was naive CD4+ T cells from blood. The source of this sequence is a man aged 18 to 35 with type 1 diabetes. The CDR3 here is CAWSPRGDWTGGRETQYF. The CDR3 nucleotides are TGTGCCTGGAGCCCCAGGGGGGATTGGACAGGGGGCAGAGAGACCCAGTACTTC.